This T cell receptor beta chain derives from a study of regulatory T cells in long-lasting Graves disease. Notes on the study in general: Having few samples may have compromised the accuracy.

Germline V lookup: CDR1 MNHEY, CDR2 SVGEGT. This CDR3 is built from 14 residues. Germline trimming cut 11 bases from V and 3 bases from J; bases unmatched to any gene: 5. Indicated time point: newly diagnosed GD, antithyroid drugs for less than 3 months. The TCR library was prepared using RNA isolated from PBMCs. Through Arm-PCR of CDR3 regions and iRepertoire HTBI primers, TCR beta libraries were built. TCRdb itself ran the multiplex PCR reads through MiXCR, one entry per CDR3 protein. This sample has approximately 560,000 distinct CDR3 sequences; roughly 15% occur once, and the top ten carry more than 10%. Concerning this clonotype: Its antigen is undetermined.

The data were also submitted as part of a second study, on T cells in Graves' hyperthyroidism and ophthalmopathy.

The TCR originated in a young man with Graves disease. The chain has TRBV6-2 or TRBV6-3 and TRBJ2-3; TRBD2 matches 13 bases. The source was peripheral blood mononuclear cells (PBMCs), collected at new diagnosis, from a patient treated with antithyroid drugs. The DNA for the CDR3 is TGTGCCGGCTCGACTAGCGGGAGGACAGATACGCAGTATTTT. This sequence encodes CAGSTSGRTDTQYF.